These 27 T cell receptor beta chains share one sample of origin, sequenced in a study of T cell responses to AZD1222 COVID-19 vaccine. Sequencing was performed with immunoSEQ multiplex PCR; in TCRdb, only in-frame clones are kept and a portion is missing. This sample has roughly 120,000 clones, with 93% found just once. The sample in question was peripheral blood, obtained on day 0 of AZD1222 vaccination. The origin of the receptors is an adult in good health.

The chain uses TRBV9 and TRBJ1-2; no definite D call. Germline V gene sequence: CDR1 SGDLS, CDR2 YYNGEE. The length of the CDR3 is 13 residues. Trimming shortened V by 0 bases and J by 4 bases, and 7 bases separated the two germline ends. The CDR3 region has the DNA TGTGCCAGCAGCGTAGATTACGGCTATGGCTACACCTTC. Translating gives CASSVDYGYGYTF.

The sample holds one count of this clone. J is TRBJ2-7 and V is TRBV5-1; TRBD2 matches at 11 bases. V lost 0 bases, J lost 7 bases, and 9 bases stayed unmatched. Germline lookup yields CDR1 SGHRS and CDR2 YFSETQ. The CDR3 spans 16 residues. In nucleotides, the CDR3 is TGCGCCAGCAGCTTGGAACTAGCGGGGGCAACGGGAGAGCAGTACTTC. Protein product: CASSLELAGATGEQYF.

This chain uses TRBV12-3 or TRBV12-4 with TRBJ1-1; 9 nucleotides match TRBD1. Losses at the gene ends were 6 bases for V and 8 bases for J; bases not matched to a gene: 4. The CDR3 totals 12 residues. CDR3 coding DNA: TGTGCCAGCAGCCCAACAGGGGGCGAAGCTTTCTTT. This gives the protein CASSPTGGEAFF.

The chain employs TRBV6-5 and TRBJ2-7; no reliable D call. In germline, CDR1 is MNHEY, CDR2 SVGAGI. The CDR3 is made up of 14 amino acids. The V end was cut by 0 bases, the J end by 2 bases, with 8 bases between. CDR3 in amino acids: CASSYSSGPYEQYF. The CDR3 bases are TGTGCCAGCAGTTACTCTTCGGGTCCCTACGAGCAGTACTTC.

In this sample, this clone turned up once. The rearrangement links TRBV4-1 to TRBJ2-5; TRBD1 might be the D (6 bases). The CDR3 loop spans 21 amino acids. V shed 3 bases and J shed 2 bases, with 31 bases lying between them. CDR1 and CDR2 (germline): MGHRA, YSYEKL. The CDR3 spells CASSQDRRVVLAARGQETQYF. CDR3 nucleotide sequence: TGCGCCAGCAGCCAGGACAGACGAGTGGTCCTGGCAGCAAGGGGGCAAGAGACCCAGTACTTC.

The V gene is TRBV28, the J gene TRBJ1-2; possibly TRBD1 for D (5 bases). With 3 bases removed from V and 8 bases from J, the gap between germline ends came to 16 bases. CDR1 is MDHEN, CDR2 SYDVKM, per germline. The CDR3 is made up of 14 amino acids. The CDR3 sequence is CASSFERRAGGYTF. For the CDR3, the DNA is TGTGCCAGCAGTTTTGAGCGCAGGGCGGGCGGCTACACCTTC.

V gene TRBV5-1 combines with J gene TRBJ1-1, with D unresolved. Looked up from germline, CDR1 is SGHRS and CDR2 is YFSETQ. Trimming removed 6 bases from V and 3 bases from J, with 12 bases in between. The CDR3 runs 13 residues. Here the CDR3 reads CASTTSSYTEAFF. In DNA form, the CDR3 reads TGCGCCAGCACGACGAGCAGCTACACTGAAGCTTTCTTT.

The chain couples TRBV2 to TRBJ1-1, with 7 bases fitting TRBD1. This CDR3 spans 17 amino acids. The V gene end was trimmed by 2 bases and the J gene end by 0 bases; junction bases not matched to a gene: 9. Germline loops: CDR1 SNHLY, CDR2 FYNNEI. This CDR3 is CASSEPRTGLMNTEAFF. CDR3 bases: TGTGCCAGCAGTGAACCTCGGACAGGACTCATGAACACTGAAGCTTTCTTT.

This chain connects TRBV4-1 to TRBJ1-5; D unresolved. Deletions cut 0 bases from V and 7 bases from J, with 7 bases between. Germline assignment: CDR1 MGHRA and CDR2 YSYEKL. The CDR3 has 13 residues. The CDR3, as DNA: TGCGCCAGCAGCCAAGATTTTGGACAGCCCCAGCATTTT. Protein: CASSQDFGQPQHF.

The chain combines TRBV5-1 with TRBJ2-7; no clear D gene. The CDR3 is 13 amino acids. CDR1 SGHRS and CDR2 YFSETQ come from the germline V gene. V dropped 0 bases and J dropped 2 bases, with 6 bases sitting between them. The CDR3: CASSLAFAYEQYF. For the CDR3, the DNA is TGCGCCAGCAGCTTGGCCTTCGCCTACGAGCAGTACTTC.

The chain employs TRBV4-1 and TRBJ1-4; D call uncertain. CDR3 size: 15 residues. V was clipped by 1 base and J by 0 bases, with 6 bases between them. Germline CDR1 and CDR2: MGHRA and YSYEKL. The chain's CDR3 is CASSQGPATNEKLFF. For the CDR3, the DNA is TGCGCCAGCAGCCAAGGCCCAGCAACTAATGAAAAACTGTTTTTT.

Written as DNA, the CDR3 is TGTGCCAGCAGTTGGGACACAAATTCACCCCTCCACTTT. This codes for CASSWDTNSPLHF. The chain has TRBV27 and TRBJ1-6; D is possibly TRBD1 (6 bases). This CDR3 spans 13 amino acids. Germline V gene sequence: CDR1 MNHEY, CDR2 SMNVEV (reference sequence). Trimming left V 4 bases short and J 7 bases short, with 8 bases between.

The rearrangement links TRBV5-8 to TRBJ1-3; D ambiguous. The V end was cut by 5 bases, the J end by 4 bases, with 10 bases between. This CDR3 region has 13 residues. Germline V lookup: CDR1 SGHTS, CDR2 YDEGEE. CDR3 residues: CASRPQPGNTIYF. CDR3 sequence (DNA): TGTGCCAGCAGGCCCCAGCCCGGAAACACCATATATTTT. The full variable domain, completed using reference TRBV5-8 and TRBJ1-3, is EAGVTQSPTHLIKTRGQQATLRCSPISGHTSVYWYQQALGLGLQFLLWYDEGEERNRGNFPPRFSGRQFPNYSSELNVNALELEDSALYLCASRPQPGNTIYFGEGSWLTVV.

The CDR3 loop is CASSYGREVNIQYF. Here the CDR3 DNA reads TGTGCCAGCAGTTACGGGAGGGAAGTTAACATTCAGTACTTC. V gene TRBV6-5 combines with J gene TRBJ2-4; 7 nucleotides agree with TRBD2. CDR3 length equals 14 residues. Germline values: CDR1 MNHEY, CDR2 SVGAGI. The junction had 5 bases not matched to a gene; V was cut back by 2 bases and J by 7 bases.

CDR3 nucleotides: TGTGCCAGCAGACCCGGGACAGCCGCTCTTACGCAGTACTTC. This gives the protein CASRPGTAALTQYF. The chain employs TRBV28 and TRBJ2-7, with 7 nucleotides matching TRBD1. There are 14 residues in the CDR3. J lost 9 bases, V lost 6 bases, and 14 bases had no gene match. The germline V gene encodes CDR1 MDHEN and CDR2 SYDVKM.

This chain uses TRBV12-5 with TRBJ2-1; TRBD1 matches 10 bases. There are 17 residues in the CDR3. The germline V gene encodes CDR1 LGHNT and CDR2 FRNRAP. The ends lost 4 bases at V and 10 bases at J; junction bases unmatched: 16. The CDR3 DNA reads TGTGCTAGTGGTTACACCGCGACAGGGGGCGGTGCGAGGGAGCAGTTCTTC. Translated, it gives CASGYTATGGGAREQFF.

V is TRBV5-5 and J is TRBJ1-1, with TRBD1 as a possible D gene (6 bases). Germline CDR1 and CDR2: SGHKS and YYEKEE (reference sequence). The V end lost 4 bases, the J end lost 1 base, and 17 bases lay between the germline ends. This CDR3 region has 16 residues. CDR3 protein: CASSGGWLVENTEAFF. CDR3 sequence (DNA): TGTGCCAGCAGCGGGGGCTGGTTGGTGGAGAACACTGAAGCTTTCTTT.

The V call is TRBV3-1 (or the pseudogene TRBV3-2), the J call TRBJ2-1; D is perhaps TRBD1 or TRBD2 (6 bases each). The CDR3 has 13 residues. Germline V gene data show CDR1 as LGHDT and CDR2 as YNNKEL (reference sequence). V was trimmed by 6 bases and J by 13 bases, leaving 19 bases between them. The CDR3 nucleotides read TGTGCCAGCAGACAGGACGGGGGCCCTAGTCAGTTCTTC. It specifies CASRQDGGPSQFF.

In this sample, this clone turned up once. This chain joins TRBV7-9 and TRBJ1-5; a weak D match, TRBD1 (6 bases). Germline V gene data show CDR1 as SEHNR and CDR2 as FQNEAQ (reference sequence). This CDR3 has 13 amino acids. Trimming took 5 bases from V and 4 from J, leaving 9 bases between them. The CDR3 sequence: CASSPGANQPQHF. CDR3 bases: TGTGCCAGCAGCCCGGGGGCTAATCAGCCCCAGCATTTT.

The CDR3, as DNA: TGCGCCAGCAGCATGACTAGCGGGAACACCGGGGAGCTGTTTTTT. Translated, it gives CASSMTSGNTGELFF. The chain employs TRBV5-1 and TRBJ2-2; 9 bases fit TRBD2. The trim removed 4 bases at V and 1 base at J, leaving 2 bases unmatched. Germline CDR1 is SGHRS and CDR2 is YFSETQ. This CDR3 comprises 15 residues.

The table lists this clone with a count of one. Other DNA sequences in the sample encode the same CDR3. V and J are TRBV7-9 and TRBJ2-2; no definite D call. The CDR3 is made up of 14 amino acids. Trimming took 1 base from V and 4 from J, leaving 7 bases between them. The germline CDR1 and CDR2 sequences are SEHNR and FQNEAQ (reference sequence). The CDR3 nucleotides read TGTGCCAGCAGCTTAGAAGGCTCCACCGGGGAGCTGTTTTTT. As protein: CASSLEGSTGELFF.

The chain couples TRBV12-2 to TRBJ2-1. TRBV12-2 is reported as a pseudogene. The CDR3 runs to 10 residues. For the CDR3, the DNA is TGTGCAAGCCGGCCCCTTAAGGAGTTCTTC. The encoded protein is CASRPLKEFF.

The chain links TRBV27 to TRBJ2-7, with D possibly matching TRBD1 (6 bases). The V and J ends lost 5 bases and 2 bases respectively, with 16 bases between them. The CDR3 covers 15 residues. Germline CDR1 reads MNHEY; CDR2 reads SMNVEV (reference sequence). In DNA form, the CDR3 reads TGTGCCAGCAGTGTCTCACTAGGGGGAACCTACGAGCAGTACTTC. This codes for CASSVSLGGTYEQYF.

This clone is a singleton in its sample. This chain connects TRBV28 to TRBJ2-7; tentatively, D is TRBD1 (5 bases). CDR3 length: 15 residues. Per germline, CDR1 MDHEN and CDR2 SYDVKM. Trimming pared 2 bases from V and 7 bases from J, leaving 18 bases between. CDR3 amino acids: CASSLLQRTPGEQYF. DNA for the CDR3: TGTGCCAGCAGTTTACTGCAGCGTACCCCAGGGGAGCAGTACTTC.

This chain links TRBV2 with TRBJ1-5, with 11 bases identical to TRBD1. This CDR3 region has 15 residues. J was trimmed by 3 bases and V by 6 bases; bases with no gene match: 4. Looked up from germline, CDR1 is SNHLY and CDR2 is FYNNEI. CDR3 bases: TGTGCCAGCAGACCGGGACAGGGGGTCAATCAGCCCCAGCATTTT. Its translation is CASRPGQGVNQPQHF.

This sequence joins TRBV5-5 and TRBJ1-4; 9 bases line up with TRBD1. Germline lookup yields CDR1 SGHKS and CDR2 YYEKEE (reference sequence). Trimming took 1 base from V and 14 from J; bases not matched to a gene: 9. The CDR3 extends over 14 amino acids. CDR3 sequence reads: CASSLRDRAGGLFF. In DNA form, the CDR3 reads TGTGCCAGCAGCTTGAGGGACAGGGCCGGCGGGCTGTTTTTT.

As DNA, the CDR3 is TGTGCCAGCAGCGCCCAAGGCCCCTACACTGAAGCTTTCTTT. It translates to CASSAQGPYTEAFF. The chain combines TRBV7-9 with TRBJ1-1; D not resolved. The CDR3 is 14 residues long. Germline V lookup: CDR1 SEHNR, CDR2 FQNEAQ (reference sequence). V lost 5 bases and J 3 bases, leaving 13 bases between the germline ends.